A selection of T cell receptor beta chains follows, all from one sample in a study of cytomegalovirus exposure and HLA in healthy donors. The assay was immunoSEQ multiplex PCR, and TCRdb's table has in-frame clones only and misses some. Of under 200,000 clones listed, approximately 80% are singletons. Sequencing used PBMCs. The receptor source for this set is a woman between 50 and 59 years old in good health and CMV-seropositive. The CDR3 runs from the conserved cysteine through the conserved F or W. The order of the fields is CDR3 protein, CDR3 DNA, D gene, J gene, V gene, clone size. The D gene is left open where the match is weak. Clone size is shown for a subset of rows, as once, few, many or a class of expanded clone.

CDR3 protein: CASSLVAGTYNEQFF; CDR3 DNA: TGTGCCAGCAGCTTAGTAGCGGGAACCTACAATGAGCAGTTCTTC; D gene: TRBD2; J gene: TRBJ2-1; V gene: TRBV7-2; clone size: .
CDR3 protein: CASSNRGDQPQHF; CDR3 DNA: TGTGCCAGCAGTAATAGAGGTGATCAGCCCCAGCATTTT; D gene: .; J gene: TRBJ1-5; V gene: TRBV6-5; clone size: .
CDR3 protein: CASSKQGDTEAFF; CDR3 DNA: TGTGCCAGCAGCAAACAGGGGGACACTGAAGCTTTCTTT; D gene: .; J gene: TRBJ1-1; V gene: TRBV21-1; clone size: .
CDR3 protein: CASGSLKGERGGYTF; CDR3 DNA: TGTGCTAGTGGTTCGCTTAAGGGGGAAAGGGGTGGCTACACCTTC; D gene: .; J gene: TRBJ1-2; V gene: TRBV12-5; clone size: once
CDR3 protein: CASSAFGGGTEAFF; CDR3 DNA: TGTGCCAGCAGCGCGTTCGGGGGGGGCACTGAAGCTTTCTTT; D gene: .; J gene: TRBJ1-1; V gene: TRBV7-2; clone size: .
CDR3 protein: CASSQESQVWTEAFF; CDR3 DNA: TGCGCCAGCAGCCAAGAATCGCAGGTGTGGACTGAAGCTTTCTTT; D gene: .; J gene: TRBJ1-1; V gene: TRBV4-1; clone size: .
CDR3 protein: CASSRSRDNKNIQYF; CDR3 DNA: TGTGCCAGCAGCCGCTCCCGGGACAACAAAAACATTCAGTACTTC; D gene: .; J gene: TRBJ2-4; V gene: TRBV5-6; clone size: .
CDR3 protein: CASSVTSGEHQYF; CDR3 DNA: TGTGCCAGCAGCGTAACTAGCGGGGAGCACCAGTACTTC; D gene: TRBD2; J gene: TRBJ2-5; V gene: TRBV9; clone size: .
CDR3 protein: CASSPFGGRAQETQYF; CDR3 DNA: TGCGCCAGCAGCCCCTTTGGCGGGAGGGCCCAAGAGACCCAGTACTTC; D gene: TRBD2; J gene: TRBJ2-5; V gene: TRBV5-1; clone size: .
CDR3 protein: CASSHWTTSGGHEQYF; CDR3 DNA: TGTGCCAGCAGCCACTGGACGACTAGCGGGGGCCACGAGCAGTACTTC; D gene: TRBD2; J gene: TRBJ2-7; V gene: TRBV5-6; clone size: .
CDR3 protein: CASSLRQGYDNEQFF; CDR3 DNA: TGTGCCAGCAGCTTAAGACAGGGATACGACAATGAGCAGTTCTTC; D gene: TRBD1; J gene: TRBJ2-1; V gene: TRBV7-2; clone size: once
CDR3 protein: CASSTFGTVNYGYTF; CDR3 DNA: TGTGCCAGCAGTACCTTCGGGACAGTCAACTATGGCTACACCTTC; D gene: TRBD1; J gene: TRBJ1-2; V gene: TRBV6-1; clone size: .
CDR3 protein: CASSAWTASYEQYF; CDR3 DNA: TGTGCCAGCAGCGCATGGACAGCCTCCTACGAGCAGTACTTC; D gene: .; J gene: TRBJ2-7; V gene: TRBV5-4; clone size: .
CDR3 protein: CSVEVGGDQPQHF; CDR3 DNA: TGCAGCGTTGAAGTTGGCGGCGATCAGCCCCAGCATTTT; D gene: .; J gene: TRBJ1-5; V gene: TRBV29-1; clone size: once
CDR3 protein: CASSQDRGNQPQHF; CDR3 DNA: TGCGCCAGCAGCCAAGATCGGGGTAATCAGCCCCAGCATTTT; D gene: .; J gene: TRBJ1-5; V gene: TRBV4-1; clone size: .
CDR3 protein: CASSLLNQDSSYEQYF; CDR3 DNA: TGTGCCAGCAGCTTATTGAATCAGGACAGTTCCTACGAGCAGTACTTC; D gene: .; J gene: TRBJ2-7; V gene: TRBV7-8; clone size: .
CDR3 protein: CASSFAGTLSSYEQYF; CDR3 DNA: TGTGCCAGCAGCTTCGCCGGGACATTAAGCTCCTACGAGCAGTACTTC; D gene: .; J gene: TRBJ2-7; V gene: TRBV7-2; clone size: .
CDR3 protein: CASIGTALYGYTF; CDR3 DNA: TGTGCCAGCATTGGGACAGCCCTCTATGGCTACACCTTC; D gene: TRBD1; J gene: TRBJ1-2; V gene: TRBV7-9; clone size: few
CDR3 protein: CASSLGPGSRVGYYGYTF; CDR3 DNA: TGTGCCAGCAGCTTAGGACCCGGTTCCAGGGTCGGATACTATGGCTACACCTTC; D gene: .; J gene: TRBJ1-2; V gene: TRBV11-2; clone size: few
CDR3 protein: CASSRLAAGGEQYF; CDR3 DNA: TGTGCCAGCAGCCGACTGGCGGCGGGAGGCGAGCAGTACTTC; D gene: TRBD2; J gene: TRBJ2-7; V gene: TRBV7-9; clone size: .
CDR3 protein: CASSAHGQVGTEAFF; CDR3 DNA: TGTGCCAGCAGCGCGCATGGACAGGTGGGAACTGAAGCTTTCTTT; D gene: TRBD1; J gene: TRBJ1-1; V gene: TRBV5-4; clone size: .
CDR3 protein: CASSPPSGGIYNEQFF; CDR3 DNA: TGTGCCAGCTCACCACCTAGCGGGGGGATTTACAATGAGCAGTTCTTC; D gene: TRBD2; J gene: TRBJ2-1; V gene: TRBV18; clone size: .
CDR3 protein: CASSSWGGRGGELFF; CDR3 DNA: TGTGCCAGCAGCTCATGGGGAGGGCGCGGCGGGGAGCTGTTTTTT; D gene: TRBD2; J gene: TRBJ2-2; V gene: TRBV9; clone size: .
CDR3 protein: CASKAGGYEQYF; CDR3 DNA: TGTGCCAGCAAAGCGGGAGGGTACGAGCAGTACTTC; D gene: TRBD2; J gene: TRBJ2-7; V gene: TRBV6-6; clone size: .
CDR3 protein: CASSLQGLASTDTQYF; CDR3 DNA: TGCGCCAGCAGCCTCCAGGGACTAGCGAGCACAGATACGCAGTATTTT; D gene: TRBD2; J gene: TRBJ2-3; V gene: TRBV4-3; clone size: few
CDR3 protein: CASLAPGGAAYTEAFF; CDR3 DNA: TGTGCCAGCCTGGCACCAGGGGGCGCGGCGTACACTGAAGCTTTCTTT; D gene: TRBD1; J gene: TRBJ1-1; V gene: TRBV28; clone size: .
CDR3 protein: CASSQDLGPRGYGYTF; CDR3 DNA: TGTGCCAGCAGCCAAGATCTAGGACCCAGGGGCTATGGCTACACCTTC; D gene: .; J gene: TRBJ1-2; V gene: TRBV4-2; clone size: few
CDR3 protein: CAWSVTLNTEAFF; CDR3 DNA: TGTGCCTGGAGTGTAACCCTAAACACTGAAGCTTTCTTT; D gene: .; J gene: TRBJ1-1; V gene: TRBV30; clone size: .
CDR3 protein: CASHPGAAGGKTDTQYF; CDR3 DNA: TGTGCCAGCCACCCAGGGGCGGCCGGTGGGAAGACAGATACGCAGTATTTT; D gene: .; J gene: TRBJ2-3; V gene: TRBV2; clone size: .
CDR3 protein: CASSLRRGQGSLSEQYF; CDR3 DNA: TGCGCCAGCAGCCTGCGTCGGGGACAGGGTTCTTTAAGCGAGCAGTACTTC; D gene: TRBD1; J gene: TRBJ2-7; V gene: TRBV4-3; clone size: .
CDR3 protein: CATQLAGNTAELFF; CDR3 DNA: TGTGCCACCCAACTAGCGGGGAACACCGCGGAGCTGTTTTTT; D gene: TRBD2; J gene: TRBJ2-2; V gene: TRBV11-3; clone size: .
CDR3 protein: CASSRQGLGETQYF; CDR3 DNA: TGTGCCAGCAGCCGTCAGGGGTTAGGGGAGACCCAGTACTTC; D gene: .; J gene: TRBJ2-5; V gene: TRBV5-4; clone size: few
CDR3 protein: CASSLVGRGDTEAFF; CDR3 DNA: TGCGCCAGCAGCTTGGTTGGCAGGGGGGACACTGAAGCTTTCTTT; D gene: TRBD1; J gene: TRBJ1-1; V gene: TRBV5-1; clone size: .
CDR3 protein: CASSLRASLGGTDTQYF; CDR3 DNA: TGCGCCAGCAGCCTGCGTGCTAGCCTGGGTGGTACAGATACGCAGTATTTT; D gene: .; J gene: TRBJ2-3; V gene: TRBV4-3; clone size: few
CDR3 protein: CASSPVSVSETQYF; CDR3 DNA: TGCGCCAGCAGTCCCGTCTCAGTTTCAGAGACCCAGTACTTC; D gene: .; J gene: TRBJ2-5; V gene: TRBV5-1; clone size: few
CDR3 protein: CASSWDSRAFF; CDR3 DNA: TGTGCCAGCAGTTGGGACAGTCGAGCTTTCTTT; D gene: TRBD1; J gene: TRBJ1-1; V gene: TRBV2; clone size: .
CDR3 protein: CASSLGVAGGPSDTQYF; CDR3 DNA: TGTGCCAGCAGCTTAGGTGTTGCGGGGGGGCCGTCAGATACGCAGTATTTT; D gene: TRBD2; J gene: TRBJ2-3; V gene: TRBV7-9; clone size: .
CDR3 protein: CASSQEGGGNQPQHF; CDR3 DNA: TGTGCCAGCAGCCAAGAAGGAGGGGGCAATCAGCCCCAGCATTTT; D gene: .; J gene: TRBJ1-5; V gene: TRBV4-2; clone size: .
CDR3 protein: CASSSGQTNTGELFF; CDR3 DNA: TGTGCCAGCAGCTCGGGACAGACGAACACCGGGGAGCTGTTTTTT; D gene: TRBD1; J gene: TRBJ2-2; V gene: TRBV7-2; clone size: .
CDR3 protein: CASRPRTGRGEKLFF; CDR3 DNA: TGTGCCAGCAGACCGAGGACAGGGCGCGGTGAAAAACTGTTTTTT; D gene: TRBD1; J gene: TRBJ1-4; V gene: TRBV7-2; clone size: once
CDR3 protein: CASSLAGGHEQFF; CDR3 DNA: TGCGCCAGCAGCCTGGCGGGAGGACATGAGCAGTTCTTC; D gene: TRBD2; J gene: TRBJ2-1; V gene: TRBV5-1; clone size: .
CDR3 protein: CASGASVGTQYF; CDR3 DNA: TGTGCCAGCGGTGCTAGCGTAGGTACGCAGTATTTT; D gene: .; J gene: TRBJ2-3; V gene: TRBV7-2; clone size: .
CDR3 protein: CASSYRVGPEAFF; CDR3 DNA: TGTGCCAGCAGCTACAGGGTTGGCCCTGAAGCTTTCTTT; D gene: .; J gene: TRBJ1-1; V gene: TRBV7-2; clone size: few
CDR3 protein: CASSTSGGTYEQYF; CDR3 DNA: TGTGCCAGCTCAACTAGCGGAGGGACCTACGAGCAGTACTTC; D gene: TRBD2; J gene: TRBJ2-7; V gene: TRBV5-6; clone size: .
CDR3 protein: CASSLFGGGQAFF; CDR3 DNA: TGTGCCAGCAGTTTATTTGGAGGGGGCCAAGCTTTCTTT; D gene: TRBD1; J gene: TRBJ1-1; V gene: TRBV27; clone size: .
CDR3 protein: CASSGTSGRRRDTQYF; CDR3 DNA: TGTGCCAGCAGCGGTACTAGCGGGAGGCGCAGAGATACGCAGTATTTT; D gene: TRBD2; J gene: TRBJ2-3; V gene: TRBV7-2; clone size: few
CDR3 protein: CAISGGPRPYGYTF; CDR3 DNA: TGTGCCATCAGTGGAGGGCCAAGGCCTTATGGCTACACCTTC; D gene: .; J gene: TRBJ1-2; V gene: TRBV10-3; clone size: .